This T cell receptor beta chain was obtained from a study of blood T cell repertoires in COVID-19 (dated by TCRdb to 2019 to 2021). About the full investigation: Samples from collaborators originated in the United States, Italy and Spain and spanned both the acute and convalescent phases of COVID-19. The prospective study material was composed of cDNA or gDNA derived from T cells, B-cell-depleted T cells, or PBMCs. The dataset comprised deeply sampled blood TCRbeta repertoires from subjects exposed to, actively infected with, or recovered from COVID-19. A freely available public database, intended as a resource for researchers studying the immune response to SARS-CoV-2, is where the repertoires were released. Samples were obtained from the ongoing ImmuneRACE study (first 160 participants) and from over a thousand subjects provided by 6 global collaborators. A de-identified subject ID, COVID-19 status, age in years and sex were almost always included in the sample metadata. Where available, HLA class I and class II types were obtained from metadata supplied by the sample provider rather than from assay-based typing. Study-level results and caveats: The amount of clinical and demographic metadata varied by source and participant and was provided uncurated.

The collaborating institutions used their own protocols to collect whole blood in K2EDTA tubes. For TCRbeta analysis, collaborators shipped samples as frozen whole blood, isolated PBMCs, or DNA extracted from either of those sample types. A remark on this clone: Its antigen target is currently unknown. Base qualities are missing; no much larger clone stands one base away.

TCRbeta CDR3 regions were amplified from genomic DNA by means of the immunoSEQ Assay, a bias-controlled multiplex PCR. The paper's processing steps were these. The number of nucleated cells in each sample was estimated from the amplification of reference gene primers within the assay. To quantify the absolute abundance of each unique TCRbeta CDR3 rearrangement, sequence reads were collapsed and filtered. For each sample, productive Simpson clonality was calculated by taking the square root of Simpson's diversity index across productive rearrangements. Held by TCRdb, this immuneACCESS table contains in-frame sequences only and omits some clones. Under half of the omission traces to an unresolved V gene where checked; the cause of the rest is unknown. V, J and clone size were drawn from that table, and D and trimming were deduced from the DNA. The sample table contains about 190,000 clones; only one count was recorded for around 84% of them. Around 21% of the sample rests with the top ten.

From its cysteine to its phenylalanine, the CDR3 spans 15 amino acids. Only CDR3 DNA remains: 45 bases, in frame from the first base. For CDR1 and CDR2, the germline V gene (reference sequence) lists LNHDA and SQIVND. Trimming leaves V shorter by 2 bases and J shorter by 2 bases, with the junction holding 3 bases beyond the gene matches. The sample consisted of peripheral blood. The V and J genes are TRBV19 and TRBJ1-5; the central 7 bases match TRBD1. This TCR was sampled from a human donor in a cohort sampled during active COVID-19. The CDR3 region: CASSINTGGNQPQHF. The DNA sequence is given as TGTGCCAGTAGTATAAACACAGGGGGCAATCAGCCCCAGCATTTT.